These T cell receptor beta chains were read from a single sample in a study of vaccination and CD4 T cells after COVID-19. Their specific antigens are unknown. In TCRdb, the PCR reads were re-called with MiXCR into one record per CDR3 protein. The data contain some 15,000 distinct CDR3 sequences, 35% to 40% of them singletons. Sequenced sample: CD4+ T cells from blood, cultured in vitro. Every receptor here comes from a human donor who had recovered from COVID-19. The CDR3 runs from the conserved cysteine through the conserved F or W. Fields, in order: J gene, clone size, D gene, V gene, CDR3 protein, CDR3 DNA. The D gene is left open where the match is weak. Only some rows state a clone size, as once, few, many or a class for expanded clones.

TRBJ1-1	-	-	TRBV28	CASIQSGMNTEAFF	TGTGCCAGCATCCAATCGGGGATGAACACTGAAGCTTTCTTT
TRBJ1-2	once	-	TRBV28	CASSSTYGYTF	TGTGCCAGCAGTTCCACATATGGCTACACCTTC
TRBJ1-2	medium-sized	-	TRBV2	CASSETAIYGYTF	TGTGCCAGCAGTGAAACTGCGATCTATGGCTACACCTTC
TRBJ2-2	-	-	TRBV28	CASSRNTGELFF	TGTGCCAGCAGTCGGAACACCGGGGAGCTGTTTTTT
TRBJ2-7	few	-	TRBV20-1	CSAFRQNEQYF	TGCAGTGCTTTTAGACAAAACGAGCAGTACTTC
TRBJ2-3	-	-	TRBV4-3	CASSPRGGATDTQYF	TGCGCCAGCAGCCCTCGGGGAGGAGCCACAGATACGCAGTATTTT
TRBJ1-2	few	TRBD1	TRBV20-1	CSARDQVPGGYGYTF	TGCAGTGCTAGAGATCAAGTACCAGGGGGCTATGGCTACACCTTC
TRBJ1-4	few	TRBD1	TRBV27	CASSGTATNEKLFF	TGTGCCAGCAGTGGGACAGCAACTAATGAAAAACTGTTTTTT
TRBJ2-5	once	-	TRBV5-1	CASSLAPAVETQYF	TGCGCCAGCAGCTTGGCACCGGCGGTAGAGACCCAGTACTTC
TRBJ2-5	-	TRBD1	TRBV5-3	CASSSTGAIQETQYF	TGTGCCAGCAGCTCCACAGGGGCAATCCAAGAGACCCAGTACTTC
TRBJ2-2	-	TRBD2	TRBV7-3	CASSLPSGFANTGELFF	TGTGCCAGCAGCTTGCCTAGCGGTTTCGCGAACACCGGGGAGCTGTTTTTT
TRBJ1-5	medium-sized	-	TRBV28	CASSRINNQPQHF	TGTGCCAGCAGCCGGATAAACAATCAGCCCCAGCATTTT
TRBJ1-2	-	TRBD1	TRBV20-1	CSPGQGIDGYTF	TGCAGTCCTGGACAGGGGATTGATGGCTACACCTTC
TRBJ2-7	-	-	TRBV19	CASTTVLGSGEQYF	TGTGCCAGTACTACTGTCCTGGGGTCGGGCGAGCAGTACTTC
TRBJ1-1	once	-	TRBV7-9	CASSLQGRNTEAFF	TGTGCCAGCAGCCTACAGGGTCGGAACACTGAAGCTTTCTTT
TRBJ1-5	few	TRBD1	TRBV5-4	CASSLDRGVGQPQHF	TGTGCCAGCAGCTTGGACAGGGGAGTAGGTCAGCCCCAGCATTTT
TRBJ2-3	once	-	TRBV20-1	CSATGTTTDTQYF	TGCAGTGCTACCGGGACCACAACAGATACGCAGTATTTT
TRBJ2-3	few	TRBD2	TRBV20-1	CSARALLLAGTDTQYF	TGCAGTGCTAGAGCCTTACTTCTAGCGGGCACAGATACGCAGTATTTT
TRBJ1-4	-	-	TRBV7-9	CASSLTESSNEKLFF	TGTGCCAGCAGCCTCACGGAGTCATCGAATGAAAAACTGTTTTTT
TRBJ1-6	few	-	TRBV2	CASVVGGESDSPLHF	TGTGCCAGCGTTGTAGGAGGGGAGTCGGATTCACCCCTCCACTTT
TRBJ2-3	once	-	TRBV30	CAGSGATDTQYF	TGTGCCGGATCGGGAGCCACAGATACGCAGTATTTT
TRBJ2-5	few	TRBD2	TRBV20-1	CSARGGGETQYF	TGCAGTGCTCGGGGGGGAGGGGAGACCCAGTACTTC
TRBJ1-2	few	-	TRBV6-1	CASSRGAGRGYTF	TGTGCCAGCAGTCGTGGGGCAGGTCGTGGCTACACCTTC
TRBJ2-3	-	TRBD2	TRBV2	CASSLGLARTDTQYF	TGTGCCAGCAGTTTGGGACTAGCTCGCACAGATACGCAGTATTTT
TRBJ2-1	-	-	TRBV27	CASSFYNEQFF	TGTGCCAGCAGTTTTTACAATGAGCAGTTCTTC
TRBJ2-7	few	TRBD2	TRBV4-2	CASSQVTSGVHEQYF	TGTGCCAGCAGCCAAGTCACTAGCGGGGTACACGAGCAGTACTTC
TRBJ1-5	medium-sized	-	TRBV15	CATSRPNQPQHF	TGTGCCACCAGCAGACCAAATCAGCCCCAGCATTTT
TRBJ2-7	-	TRBD2	TRBV25-1	CASSPGVAGSYEQYF	TGTGCCAGCAGTCCTGGGGTAGCGGGGTCCTACGAGCAGTACTTC
TRBJ1-1	few	-	TRBV4-3	CASSPLAGSEAFF	TGCGCCAGCAGCCCCTTAGCAGGCAGCGAAGCTTTCTTT
TRBJ1-5	-	-	TRBV7-8	CASSPGRAGNQPQHF	TGTGCCAGCAGCCCCGGCCGAGCGGGCAATCAGCCCCAGCATTTT
TRBJ2-5	-	-	TRBV5-1	CASSSPDILETQYF	TGCGCCAGCAGCTCCCCCGACATTCTTGAGACCCAGTACTTC
TRBJ1-2	few	-	TRBV28	CASSLTVAYGYTF	TGTGCCAGCAGTTTAACTGTAGCCTATGGCTACACCTTC
TRBJ2-7	-	-	TRBV7-2	CASSLGAGRHPYEQYF	TGTGCCAGCAGCTTAGGGGCGGGACGGCACCCCTACGAGCAGTACTTC
TRBJ2-4	-	-	TRBV7-9	CASSSAYSQTLAKNIQYF	TGTGCCAGCTCCTCCGCATATAGTCAAACCCTAGCCAAAAACATTCAGTACTTC
TRBJ2-7	-	-	TRBV5-4	CASSFHGYVVEQYF	TGTGCCAGCAGCTTTCACGGGTACGTGGTCGAGCAGTACTTC
TRBJ2-2	once	-	TRBV6-5	CASSYTPRYAGELFF	TGTGCCAGCAGTTACACACCTAGATACGCCGGGGAGCTGTTTTTT
TRBJ1-2	-	-	TRBV7-9	CASSLVEAGYTF	TGTGCCAGCAGCTTAGTCGAGGCTGGCTACACCTTC
TRBJ1-2	-	TRBD1	TRBV6-1	CASSTRTGEDGYTF	TGTGCCAGCAGTACCCGGACAGGGGAGGATGGCTACACCTTC
TRBJ2-2	-	-	TRBV2	CASSPQGSGELFF	TGTGCCAGCAGTCCGCAGGGTTCCGGGGAGCTGTTTTTT
TRBJ1-2	-	-	TRBV28	CASSGQPAVGYTF	TGTGCCAGCAGTGGGCAGCCCGCAGTTGGCTACACCTTC
TRBJ2-6	once	-	TRBV12-3/TRBV12-4	CASRLTSGANVLTF	TGTGCCAGCAGACTAACCTCTGGGGCCAACGTCCTGACTTTC